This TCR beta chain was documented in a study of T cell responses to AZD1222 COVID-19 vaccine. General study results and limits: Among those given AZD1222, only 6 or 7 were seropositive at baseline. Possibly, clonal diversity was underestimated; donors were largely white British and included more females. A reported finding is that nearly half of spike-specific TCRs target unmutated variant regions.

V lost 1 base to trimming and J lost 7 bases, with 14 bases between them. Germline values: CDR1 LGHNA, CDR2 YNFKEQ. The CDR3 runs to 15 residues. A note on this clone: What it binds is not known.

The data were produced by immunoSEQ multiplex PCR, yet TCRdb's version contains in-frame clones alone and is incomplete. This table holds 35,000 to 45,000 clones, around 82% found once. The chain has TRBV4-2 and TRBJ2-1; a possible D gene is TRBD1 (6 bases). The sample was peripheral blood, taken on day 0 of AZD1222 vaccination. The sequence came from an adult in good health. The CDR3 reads CASSQVRAGANEQFF. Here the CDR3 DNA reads TGTGCCAGCAGCCAAGTGAGGGCAGGGGCAAATGAGCAGTTCTTC.